A selection of T cell receptor beta chains follows, all from one sample in a study of T cell changes during pregnancy in multiple sclerosis. Assay: immunoSEQ multiplex PCR; the TCRdb copy retains only in-frame clones and omits some. Of about 43,000 clones in the sample, roughly 90% were seen once. The source was peripheral blood, collected in the second trimester of pregnancy. All receptors come from a female donor in good health, enrolled as a control in a pregnancy study. CDR3s include the opening cysteine and the closing phenylalanine or tryptophan. A D gene is named only where the DNA matches it firmly. Size tells how often a clone was seen (once, few, many) or the class of an expanded clone, and some rows leave it out.

TRBJ1-1 | TRBV11-2 | NA | NA | TGTGCCAGCAGCTTAGTCGAGAGCACTGAAGCTTTCTTT | CASSLVESTEAFF
TRBJ1-4 | TRBV29-1 | NA | once | TGCAGCGTTGGCGTATGGCGGGCCGGGGAATCGGAAAAACTGTTTTTT | CSVGVWRAGESEKLFF
TRBJ1-1 | TRBV15 | TRBD1 | NA | TGTGCCACCAGCGGTTATTCCGGGACAGGGGGCACTGAAGCTTTCTTT | CATSGYSGTGGTEAFF
TRBJ2-7 | TRBV11-3 | TRBD1 | NA | TGTGCCAGCAGCATAACGACAGGGTCCTACGAGCAGTACTTC | CASSITTGSYEQYF
TRBJ2-5 | TRBV6-1 | TRBD2 | NA | TGTGCCAGCACCGCGGGACTAGGAGAGACCCAGTACTTC | CASTAGLGETQYF
TRBJ1-2 | TRBV5-4 | NA | NA | TGTGCCAGCAGCTTGGAGGCAGGGAACTATGGCTACACCTTC | CASSLEAGNYGYTF
TRBJ1-2 | TRBV7-2 | TRBD1 | NA | TGTGCCAGCAGCTTAGTCCCCGGGGGGACAGGCCATTTAGGAGGTGGCTACACCTTC | CASSLVPGGTGHLGGGYTF
TRBJ2-7 | TRBV7-2 | TRBD1 | once | TGTGCCAGCAGCCCGCGGACAGGGGGCGAGTCCTACGAGCAGTACTTC | CASSPRTGGESYEQYF
TRBJ2-7 | TRBV6-1 | NA | once | TGTGCCAGCAGTGAACTGGGAGGAACCCTCTACGAGCAGTACTTC | CASSELGGTLYEQYF
TRBJ1-1 | TRBV18 | NA | NA | TGTGCCAGCTCACCCAGGAACGAGTGGGTGAACACTGAAGCTTTCTTT | CASSPRNEWVNTEAFF
TRBJ1-5 | TRBV6-1 | NA | NA | TGTGCCAGCAGTGAAACGATAGCCAGGGCTGGCAATCAGCCCCAGCATTTT | CASSETIARAGNQPQHF
TRBJ1-2 | TRBV4-3 | TRBD1 | NA | TGCGCCAGCAGCCAGACGGACAGGGAAGACTATGGCTACACCTTC | CASSQTDREDYGYTF
TRBJ1-6 | TRBV30 | TRBD1 | NA | TGTGCCTGCCGAGGGGGACAGAATAATTCACCCCTCCACTTT | CACRGGQNNSPLHF
TRBJ1-4 | TRBV28 | NA | NA | TGTGCCAGCACCCCTTGGGGGGCAACTAATGAAAAACTGTTTTTT | CASTPWGATNEKLFF
TRBJ1-4 | TRBV19 | NA | NA | TGTGCCTGCACGGAGCTCGCGAGTGAAAAACTGTTTTTT | CACTELASEKLFF
TRBJ1-2 | TRBV7-8 | NA | NA | TGTGCCAGCAGCCCGGTGGGCGGGGGCTACACCTTC | CASSPVGGGYTF
TRBJ2-7 | TRBV7-2 | TRBD2 | once | TGTGCCAGCAGCTTACGCGGGCGGGAGTTATACGAGCAGTACTTC | CASSLRGRELYEQYF
TRBJ2-1 | TRBV25-1 | TRBD2 | NA | TGTGCCAGCAGTGCCCTAGCGGGAGGAGACAATGAGCAGTTCTTC | CASSALAGGDNEQFF
TRBJ2-3 | TRBV15 | TRBD2 | once | TGTGCCACCAGCAGAGATGTGGCGGGAGGGCCGGGTTCAGATACGCAGTATTTT | CATSRDVAGGPGSDTQYF
TRBJ1-1 | TRBV5-4 | TRBD1 | NA | TGTGCCAGCAGCAAGGGACAGGGAGGGTCTGAAGCTTTCTTT | CASSKGQGGSEAFF
TRBJ1-2 | TRBV6-5 | NA | once | TGTGCCAGCACCAACGGGGGGTATGGCTACACCTTC | CASTNGGYGYTF
TRBJ1-4 | TRBV18 | TRBD1 | NA | TGTGCCAGCTCGGGACAGATTAATGAAAAACTGTTTTTT | CASSGQINEKLFF
TRBJ2-7 | TRBV5-4 | NA | NA | TGTGCCAGCAGCTTGGCCGGCGGCAGTTCAATCTCCTACGAGCAGTACTTC | CASSLAGGSSISYEQYF
TRBJ2-6 | TRBV19 | NA | NA | TGTGCCAGTAGTAGCGGGGACTCTGGGGCCAACGTCCTGACTTTC | CASSSGDSGANVLTF
TRBJ1-1 | TRBV7-2 | NA | few | TGTGCCAGCAGCTTGCGACGGAGTATGAACACTGAAGCTTTCTTT | CASSLRRSMNTEAFF
TRBJ2-1 | TRBV5-1 | NA | NA | TGCGCCAGCAGCTACCCTAGGCCGGATTACAATGAGCAGTTCTTC | CASSYPRPDYNEQFF
TRBJ1-2 | TRBV5-1 | NA | NA | TGCGCCAGCCATAGGGGGACGGAAAACTATGGCTACACCTTC | CASHRGTENYGYTF
TRBJ1-1 | TRBV5-4 | NA | NA | TGTGCCAGCAGTTTCGCGGCGGGGAACACTGAAGCTTTCTTT | CASSFAAGNTEAFF
TRBJ1-5 | TRBV18 | NA | once | TGTGCCAGCTCTACCCGGACGGGAGATCAGCCCCAGCATTTT | CASSTRTGDQPQHF
TRBJ2-3 | TRBV5-1 | NA | NA | TGCGCCAGCAGCCCCAGCGTGGCAGATACGCAGTATTTT | CASSPSVADTQYF
TRBJ1-3 | TRBV19 | TRBD1 | NA | TGTGCCAGTAGTACCCTAACAGGGGGAGGAAACACCATATATTTT | CASSTLTGGGNTIYF
TRBJ1-2 | TRBV30 | TRBD1 | NA | TGTGCCTGGAGCTACCAAGGACAGGGGGGTGGCTACACCTTC | CAWSYQGQGGGYTF
TRBJ2-7 | TRBV7-2 | NA | NA | TGTGCCAGCAGCCCCCAGGGGCGGAAACTCTCCTACGAGCAGTACTTC | CASSPQGRKLSYEQYF
TRBJ1-3 | TRBV19 | TRBD1 | NA | TGTGCCAGTAGTATGACAGGGGCTGGAAACACCATATATTTT | CASSMTGAGNTIYF
TRBJ2-1 | TRBV6-4 | TRBD1 | NA | TGTGCCAGCAGTGACACAGGGGGCTCCTACAATGAGCAGTTCTTC | CASSDTGGSYNEQFF
TRBJ2-5 | TRBV4-3 | NA | NA | TGCGCCAGCAGCCGCCTAACCGGGACATTGGAGACCCAGTACTTC | CASSRLTGTLETQYF
TRBJ2-3 | TRBV7-2 | NA | NA | TGTGCCAGCAGCAAGGGGGGGCGGGCCTCTAGCACAGATACGCAGTATTTT | CASSKGGRASSTDTQYF
TRBJ2-2 | TRBV5-6 | NA | NA | TGTGCCTGTCGCCAGGGGAACACCGGGGAGCTGTTTTTT | CACRQGNTGELFF
TRBJ2-7 | TRBV27 | TRBD1 | NA | TGTGCCAGCAGCTGGAGACAGGGGGCTGACGAGCAGTACTTC | CASSWRQGADEQYF
TRBJ2-2 | TRBV27 | TRBD2 | NA | TGTGCCAGCAGTTTAGGGGGACTAGGGGAGCTGTTTTTT | CASSLGGLGELFF
TRBJ2-7 | TRBV6-4 | TRBD2 | NA | TGTGCCAGCAGTGAACGACTAGCGGGCCTTCACTACGAGCAGTACTTC | CASSERLAGLHYEQYF
TRBJ1-3 | TRBV11-2 | NA | NA | TGTGCCAGCAGCTTTTCCAGCTCTGGAAACACCATATATTTT | CASSFSSSGNTIYF
TRBJ1-5 | TRBV6-5 | TRBD1 | once | TGTGCCAGCAGTCTTTACAGGGGGTCCACTCAGCCCCAGCATTTT | CASSLYRGSTQPQHF
TRBJ1-1 | TRBV10-1 | TRBD1 | NA | TGCGCCAGCAGCGGACAGGGGAACACTGAAGCTTTCTTT | CASSGQGNTEAFF
TRBJ1-1 | TRBV2 | TRBD1 | few | TGTGCCAGCAGGGACAGGGGGACTGAAGCTTTCTTT | CASRDRGTEAFF
TRBJ1-2 | TRBV7-8 | NA | NA | TGTGCCAGCAGCTCAGTCCTAGCTAACTATGGCTACACCTTC | CASSSVLANYGYTF
TRBJ2-3 | TRBV27 | NA | few | TGTGCCAGCTCCGGACTCACAGATACGCAGTATTTT | CASSGLTDTQYF
TRBJ1-5 | TRBV2 | NA | NA | TGTGCCAGCGGAAAGGAGGCCGCGGGTCAGCCCCAGCATTTT | CASGKEAAGQPQHF